Listed below are T cell receptor beta chains from one sample, sequenced in a study of PD-1 blockade in classical Hodgkin lymphoma. Produced via immunoSEQ multiplex PCR; TCRdb's table is partial and in-frame only. The sample holds tens of thousands of clones, approximately 80% seen once. Here the sequenced sample was CD4+ T cells from blood, taken before the fourth cycle of nivolumab. These TCRs come from a human donor with classical Hodgkin lymphoma. Both conserved end residues are part of each CDR3. Each record gives: V gene, J gene, clone size, D gene, CDR3 DNA, CDR3 protein. A D gene is named only where the DNA matches it firmly. Not every row has a clone size; where given, it reads once, few, many or a size class.

>TRBV11-3|TRBJ2-6|NA|NA
TGTGCCAGCAGCTTGGAGGGGACTGGGGCCAACGTCCTGACTTTC
CASSLEGTGANVLTF
>TRBV5-8|TRBJ2-3|NA|TRBD2
TGTGCCAGCAGCTTCCCAAGCGGGGTAAGCACAGATACGCAGTATTTT
CASSFPSGVSTDTQYF
>TRBV5-1|TRBJ2-5|NA|TRBD2
TGCGCCAGCAGGCTAGCGGGGGGGCCTTTTGGCGAGACCCAGTACTTC
CASRLAGGPFGETQYF
>TRBV5-1|TRBJ1-5|NA|NA
TGCGCCAGCAGCTTGGACCAGGGAAGCAATCAGCCCCAGCATTTT
CASSLDQGSNQPQHF
>TRBV28|TRBJ1-1|NA|NA
TGTGCCAGCAGGGTACAGGGTCTGAACACTGAAGCTTTCTTT
CASRVQGLNTEAFF
>TRBV30|TRBJ1-4|NA|NA
TGTGCCTGGAGAAAGCTCGAAAAACTGTTTTTT
CAWRKLEKLFF
>TRBV7-8|TRBJ1-2|few|NA
TGTGCCAGCAGCTTAACCGTGGATTATGGCTACACCTTC
CASSLTVDYGYTF
>TRBV18|TRBJ2-1|NA|NA
TGTGCCAGCTCACCAACACTGAACTACGGTGAGCAGTTCTTC
CASSPTLNYGEQFF
>TRBV5-1|TRBJ2-2|NA|NA
TGCGCCAGCAGTGGAGACCTCTGGACCGGGGAGCTGTTTTTT
CASSGDLWTGELFF
>TRBV30|TRBJ1-2|NA|NA
TGTGCCTGGAGTGAGCCGAACTATGGCTACACCTTC
CAWSEPNYGYTF
>TRBV5-1|TRBJ2-1|few|TRBD2
TGCGCCAGCAGCTTGGGTATAGCGGGGGGCTCCTACAATGAGCAGTTCTTC
CASSLGIAGGSYNEQFF
>TRBV6-4|TRBJ1-2|NA|NA
TGTGCCAGCAGTCCTACAGGGTATTCTAACTATGGCTACACCTTC
CASSPTGYSNYGYTF
>TRBV5-1|TRBJ1-2|NA|TRBD1
TGCGCCAGCAGCAATATAGGGGGCGCAGAAGGCTACACCTTC
CASSNIGGAEGYTF
>TRBV5-1|TRBJ2-1|once|TRBD1
TGCGCCAGCAGCTACAACAGGGGAGCTGGTGAGCAGTTCTTC
CASSYNRGAGEQFF
>TRBV6-5|TRBJ2-5|NA|TRBD2
TGTGCCAGCAGGATGATAAGTAGCGGGGAGACCCAGTACTTC
CASRMISSGETQYF